This T cell receptor beta chain comes out of a study of vaccination and CD4 T cells after COVID-19. The Oncomine TCR Beta short-read assay was applied to DNA of cultured CD4+ T cells. TCRdb re-analysed the PCR reads in MiXCR, keeping a single row per CDR3 protein. This sample has over 4,500 distinct CDR3 sequences; approximately 24% occur once, and the top ten carry about 24%. Treatment described: roughly 10-day PBMC culture with coronavirus spike peptide pools or control peptides (ViraFEST assay). CDR1 is SGHTA, CDR2 FQGNSA, per germline. The CDR3 is made up of 14 amino acids. Trimming pared 4 bases from V and 4 bases from J, leaving 13 bases between. This clonotype was detected a few times. The antigen is undetermined.

This chain links TRBV7-2 with TRBJ1-1; a weak D match, TRBD1 (5 bases). The receptor's source is a human donor who had recovered from COVID-19. The sample here was CD4+ T cells from blood, cultured in vitro, taken after SARS-CoV-2 vaccination. As DNA, the CDR3 is TGTGCCAGCAGCTATCAACACGGGGGCACTGAAGCTTTCTTT. Its protein is CASSYQHGGTEAFF.